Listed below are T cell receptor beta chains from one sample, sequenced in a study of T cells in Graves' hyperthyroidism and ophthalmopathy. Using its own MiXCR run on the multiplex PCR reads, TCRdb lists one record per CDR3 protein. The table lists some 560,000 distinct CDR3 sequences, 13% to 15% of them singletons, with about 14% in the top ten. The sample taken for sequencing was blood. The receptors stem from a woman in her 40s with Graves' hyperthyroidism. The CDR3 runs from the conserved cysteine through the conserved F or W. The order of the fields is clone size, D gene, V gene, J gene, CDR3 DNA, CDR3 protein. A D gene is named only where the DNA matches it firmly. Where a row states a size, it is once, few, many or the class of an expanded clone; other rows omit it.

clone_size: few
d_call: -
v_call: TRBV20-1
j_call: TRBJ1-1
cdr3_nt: TGCAGTGCTAGAGATCGGGGGGGCGCAAACACTGAAGCTTTCTTT
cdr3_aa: CSARDRGGANTEAFF

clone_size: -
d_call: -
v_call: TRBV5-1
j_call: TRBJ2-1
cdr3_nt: TGCGCCAGCAGCCCCTCAGCGGAGACTTACAATGAGCAGTTCTTC
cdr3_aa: CASSPSAETYNEQFF

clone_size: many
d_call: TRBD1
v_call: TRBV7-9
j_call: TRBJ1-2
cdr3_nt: TGTGCCAGCAGCTTAGATATTGCGACAGGGGAGAACTATGGCTACACCTTC
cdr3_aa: CASSLDIATGENYGYTF

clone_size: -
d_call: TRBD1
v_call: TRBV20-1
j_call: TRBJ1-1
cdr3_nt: TGCAGTGCTACCGGGACAGCTGAAGCTTTCTTT
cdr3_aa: CSATGTAEAFF

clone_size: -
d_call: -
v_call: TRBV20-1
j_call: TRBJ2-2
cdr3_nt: TGCAGTGCTAGGGGCCTCGACCGAGATCCCGGGGAGCTGTTTTTT
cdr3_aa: CSARGLDRDPGELFF

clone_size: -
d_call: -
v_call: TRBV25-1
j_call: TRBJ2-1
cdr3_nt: TGTGCCAGCAGTGAATTACAAGGCCAACGAGGGGTGACGAATGAGCAGTTCTTC
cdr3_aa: CASSELQGQRGVTNEQFF

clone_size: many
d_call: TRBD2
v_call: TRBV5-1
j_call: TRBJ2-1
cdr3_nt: TGTGCCAGCAGCTTAGTAGCGGGGTCTTACAATGAGCAGTTCTTC
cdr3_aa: CASSLVAGSYNEQFF

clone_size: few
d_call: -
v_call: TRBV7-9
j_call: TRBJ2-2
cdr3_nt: TGTGCCAGCAGCTTAGCCCTAACCGACAGGTCGGGCACCGGGGAGCTGTTTTTT
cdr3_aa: CASSLALTDRSGTGELFF

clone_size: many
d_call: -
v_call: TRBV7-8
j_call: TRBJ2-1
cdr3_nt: TGTGCCAGCAGCCGATTTGGGGCGGGAACTACCTTAAATGAGCAGTTCTTC
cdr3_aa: CASSRFGAGTTLNEQFF

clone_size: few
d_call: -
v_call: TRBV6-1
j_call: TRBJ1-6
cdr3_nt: TGTGCCCGGGGAAGGGGACCTTCACCCCTCCACTTT
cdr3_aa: CARGRGPSPLHF

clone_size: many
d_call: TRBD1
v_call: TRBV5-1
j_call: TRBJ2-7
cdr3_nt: TGCGCCAGCGGGACAGGGGTCTACTACGAGCAGTACTTC
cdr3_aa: CASGTGVYYEQYF

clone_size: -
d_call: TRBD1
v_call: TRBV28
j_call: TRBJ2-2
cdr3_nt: TGTGCCAGCACCGGGACAGGGGATAACACCGGGGAGCTGTTTTTT
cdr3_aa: CASTGTGDNTGELFF

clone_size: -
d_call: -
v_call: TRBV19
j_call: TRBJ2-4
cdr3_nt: TGTGCCAGTAGAGAGGGCAAGAACATTCAGTACTTC
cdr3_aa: CASREGKNIQYF

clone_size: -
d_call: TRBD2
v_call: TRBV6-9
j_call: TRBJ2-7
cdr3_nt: TGTGCCAGCAGTTACCCCCCTAGCGGGAGTAAAGCCTACGAGCAGTACTTC
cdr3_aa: CASSYPPSGSKAYEQYF

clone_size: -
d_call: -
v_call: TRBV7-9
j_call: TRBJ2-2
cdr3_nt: TGTGCCAGCAGCCCAGTTACCGGGGAGCTGTTTTTT
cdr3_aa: CASSPVTGELFF

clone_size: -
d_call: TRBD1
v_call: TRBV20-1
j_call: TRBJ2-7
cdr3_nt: TGCAGTGCTAGACCTGGGACAGGGGGCGGGTACGAGCAGTACTTC
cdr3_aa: CSARPGTGGGYEQYF

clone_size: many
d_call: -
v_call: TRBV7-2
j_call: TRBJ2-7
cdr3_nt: TGTGCCAGCAGCTTAGCTCGGGGTCCGACCTCCTACGAGCAGTACTTC
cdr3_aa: CASSLARGPTSYEQYF

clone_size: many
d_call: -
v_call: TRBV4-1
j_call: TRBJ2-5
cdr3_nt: TGCGCCAGCAGCCAAGATAACTCTCAAGAGACCCAGTACTTC
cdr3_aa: CASSQDNSQETQYF

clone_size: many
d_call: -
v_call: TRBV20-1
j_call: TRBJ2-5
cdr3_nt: TGCAGTGCTAACTCCGCCCCGGGGGTGACCCAGTACTTC
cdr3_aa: CSANSAPGVTQYF

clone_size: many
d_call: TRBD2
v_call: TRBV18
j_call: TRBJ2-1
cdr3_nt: TGTGCCAGCTCACTTAGGGAGGGCTCCTACAATGAGCAGTTCTTC
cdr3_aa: CASSLREGSYNEQFF

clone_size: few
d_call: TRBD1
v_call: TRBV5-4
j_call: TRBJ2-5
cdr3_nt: TGTGCCAGCAGTGAACAGGGGGTTTTGGAGACCCAGTACTTC
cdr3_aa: CASSEQGVLETQYF

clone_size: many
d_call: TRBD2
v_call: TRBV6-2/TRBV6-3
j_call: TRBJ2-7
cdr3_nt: TGTGCCAGCAGTGCTCGGACTAGCGGGAGGGGAACCTCCTACGAGCAGTACTTC
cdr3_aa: CASSARTSGRGTSYEQYF

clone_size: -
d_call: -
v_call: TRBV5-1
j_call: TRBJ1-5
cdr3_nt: TGCGCCAGCAGCAGAGGAGAATATAGCAATCAGCCCCAGCATTTT
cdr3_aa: CASSRGEYSNQPQHF

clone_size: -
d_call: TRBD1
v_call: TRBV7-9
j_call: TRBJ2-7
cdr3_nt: TGTGCCACCTCGGGACAGGGAGAGGGGGAGCAGTACTTC
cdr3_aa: CATSGQGEGEQYF

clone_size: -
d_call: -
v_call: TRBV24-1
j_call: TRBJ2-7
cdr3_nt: TGTGCCACCAGTGACAACATCTCCTACGAGCAGTACTTC
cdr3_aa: CATSDNISYEQYF

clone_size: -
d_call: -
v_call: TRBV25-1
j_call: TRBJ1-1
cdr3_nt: TGTGCCAGCAGTGGGACGGTGGAAGCTTTCTTT
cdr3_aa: CASSGTVEAFF

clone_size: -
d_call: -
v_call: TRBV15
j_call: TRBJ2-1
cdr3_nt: TGTGCCACCAGCAGGGAGCGACGCCTGGGGACCAACACTCACAATGAGCAGTTCTTC
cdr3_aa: CATSRERRLGTNTHNEQFF

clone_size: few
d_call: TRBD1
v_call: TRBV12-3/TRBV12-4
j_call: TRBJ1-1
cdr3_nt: TGTGCCAGCAGACTACGGCAGGGGGGTACTGAAGCTTTCTTT
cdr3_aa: CASRLRQGGTEAFF

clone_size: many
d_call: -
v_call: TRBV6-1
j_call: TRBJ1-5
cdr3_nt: TGTGCCAGCAGTGTTTTTGGACTCCGGAGGATCCATAGCAATCAGCCCCAGCATTTT
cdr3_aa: CASSVFGLRRIHSNQPQHF

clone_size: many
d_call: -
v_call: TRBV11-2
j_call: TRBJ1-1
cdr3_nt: TGTGCCAGCAGCTCCTATGGGGGGGGCCGAGGAGCTTTCTTT
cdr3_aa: CASSSYGGGRGAFF

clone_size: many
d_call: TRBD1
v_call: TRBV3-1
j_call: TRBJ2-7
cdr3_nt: TGTGCCAGCAGCCTACAACAGGGGGCGCGTTACGAGCAGTACTTC
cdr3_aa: CASSLQQGARYEQYF

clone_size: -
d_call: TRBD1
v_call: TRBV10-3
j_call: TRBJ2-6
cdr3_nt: TGTGCCATCAGTGAGGGACAGGGGCAGACTGGGGCCAACGTCCTGACTTTC
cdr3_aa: CAISEGQGQTGANVLTF

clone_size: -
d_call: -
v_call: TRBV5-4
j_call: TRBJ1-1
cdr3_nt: TGTGCCAGCAGCTTGCCGGACTTGTCGTCGGAAGCTTTCTTT
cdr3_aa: CASSLPDLSSEAFF

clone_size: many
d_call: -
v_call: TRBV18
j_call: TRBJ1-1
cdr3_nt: TGTGCCAGCTCACCCCTGGACAGCTCGAACACTGAAGCTTTCTTT
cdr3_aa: CASSPLDSSNTEAFF

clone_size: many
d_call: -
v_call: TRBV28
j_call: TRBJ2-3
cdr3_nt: TGTGCCAGCAGTTTATCGTCTAGATGGAGCACAGATACGCAGTATTTT
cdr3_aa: CASSLSSRWSTDTQYF

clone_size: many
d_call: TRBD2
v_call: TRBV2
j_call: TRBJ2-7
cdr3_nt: TGTGCCAGCTGTATGTCGTCTGATACCGGGACTAGCGCGACCTACGAGCAGTACTTC
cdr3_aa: CASCMSSDTGTSATYEQYF

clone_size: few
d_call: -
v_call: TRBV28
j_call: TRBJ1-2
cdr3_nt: TGTGCCAGCCTGGGGCAGACGAACTATGGCTACACCTTC
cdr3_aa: CASLGQTNYGYTF

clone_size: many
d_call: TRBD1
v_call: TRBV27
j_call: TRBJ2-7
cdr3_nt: TGTGCCAGCAGAGCAGGGGGCGCCTACGAGCAGTACTTC
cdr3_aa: CASRAGGAYEQYF

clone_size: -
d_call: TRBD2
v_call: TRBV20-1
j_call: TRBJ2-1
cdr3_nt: TGCAGTGCTAGGGACTTCATTAGCGGGAGATACAATGAGCAGTTCTTC
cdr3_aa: CSARDFISGRYNEQFF

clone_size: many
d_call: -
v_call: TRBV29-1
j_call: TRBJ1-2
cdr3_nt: TGCAGCGTTGCGGGTGGTAGGGACTATGGCTACACCTTC
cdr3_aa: CSVAGGRDYGYTF

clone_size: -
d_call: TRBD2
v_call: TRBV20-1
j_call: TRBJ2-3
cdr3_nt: TGCAGTGCTAGAGACCACCTAAGGACTAGCGGGCAAGATACGCAGTATTTT
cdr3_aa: CSARDHLRTSGQDTQYF

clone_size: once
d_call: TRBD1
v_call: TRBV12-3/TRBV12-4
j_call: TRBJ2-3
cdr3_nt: TGTGCCAGCAGTTTAAGGGACAGGGGCCAAGATACGCAGTATTTT
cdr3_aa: CASSLRDRGQDTQYF

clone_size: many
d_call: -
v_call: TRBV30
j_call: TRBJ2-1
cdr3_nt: TGTGCCTGGAGTGTACTGAAGAATGAGCAGTTCTTC
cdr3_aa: CAWSVLKNEQFF

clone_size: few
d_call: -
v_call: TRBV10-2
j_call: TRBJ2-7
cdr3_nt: TGCGCCAGCAGTAGGGACTTCTCTGGGAAGCAGTACTTC
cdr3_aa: CASSRDFSGKQYF

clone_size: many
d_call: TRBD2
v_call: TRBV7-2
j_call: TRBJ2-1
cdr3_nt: TGTGCCAGCAGCCCCCAGGTCACTAGCGGCGCCCTTGAGCAGTTCTTC
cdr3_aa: CASSPQVTSGALEQFF

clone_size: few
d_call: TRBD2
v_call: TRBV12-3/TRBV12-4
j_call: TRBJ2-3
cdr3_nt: TGTGCCAGCAGTTTAGGGTCGGCGGGAGCGGGCACAGATACGCAGTATTTT
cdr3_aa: CASSLGSAGAGTDTQYF

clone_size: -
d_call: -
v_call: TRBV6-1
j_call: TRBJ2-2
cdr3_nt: TGTGCCAGCAGTGAAATCAGGACCACCGGGGAGCTGTTTTTT
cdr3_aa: CASSEIRTTGELFF

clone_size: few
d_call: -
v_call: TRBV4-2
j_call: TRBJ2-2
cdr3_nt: TGTGCCAGCAGCCAAGTCCCCGATACGGGACCCTCAAACACCGGGGAGCTGTTTTTT
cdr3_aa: CASSQVPDTGPSNTGELFF

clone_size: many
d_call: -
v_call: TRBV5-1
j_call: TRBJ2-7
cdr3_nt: TGCGCCAGCAGCTTGGCCGGCGACTCGTGGGAGCAGTACTTC
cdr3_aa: CASSLAGDSWEQYF

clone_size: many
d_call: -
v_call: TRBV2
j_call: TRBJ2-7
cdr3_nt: TGTGCCAGCAGTGATCCGACGGATCAGTACTTC
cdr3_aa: CASSDPTDQYF

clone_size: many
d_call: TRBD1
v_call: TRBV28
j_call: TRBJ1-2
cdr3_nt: TGTGCCAGCATCATCCCCCAGGGCAGGGGGCAAGGCTATGGCTACACCTTC
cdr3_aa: CASIIPQGRGQGYGYTF

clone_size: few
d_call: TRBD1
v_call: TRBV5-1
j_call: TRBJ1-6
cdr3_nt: TGCGCCAGCAGCATCGACAGGGGTAATTCACCCCTCCACTTT
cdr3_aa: CASSIDRGNSPLHF